One sample yielded the 17 T cell receptor beta chains listed below, sequenced in a study of spatial heterogeneity in lung cancer. General study findings and limits: It was found that expanded intratumoral alpha and beta TCR counts tracked tumor mutation counts.

Time point specified: sample taken at primary tumor resection. These receptors' targets are unknown. TCRdb re-derived calls from the 5' RACE reads in MiXCR, one entry per CDR3 protein. The profile shows roughly 9,800 distinct CDR3 sequences, 45% to 65% of them singletons. Material: lung tumor tissue, obtained at surgery. All receptors come from a female donor with early-stage non-small cell lung cancer.

With regard to this clonotype: Because the library targeted alpha chains, this beta chain is an off-target read whose size means little. The chain combines TRBV28 with TRBJ2-3; the D gene is possibly TRBD1 (5 bases). The germline V gene encodes CDR1 MDHEN and CDR2 SYDVKM. Between the trimmed V and J ends, which lost 4 bases and 0 bases, there was a span of 11 bases. The CDR3 totals 15 residues. The CDR3 DNA sequence: TGTGCCAGCAGTTCTGGCAGGGCGAGCACAGATACGCAGTATTTT. It encodes CASSSGRASTDTQYF.

Note on this clonotype: A library prepared for alpha chains yielded this beta chain as an off-target read; its size is of little meaning. The V and J genes are TRBV7-2 and TRBJ2-1, with TRBD2 matching 9 bases. The CDR3 consists of 16 residues. J was trimmed by 5 bases and V by 5 bases; bases with no gene match: 10. Germline CDR1 SGHTA, CDR2 FQGNSA. CDR3 sequence: CASSPRGTSLHNEQFF. CDR3 bases: TGTGCCAGCAGCCCGAGAGGGACTAGCCTTCACAATGAGCAGTTCTTC. The variable domain in full, completed from reference TRBV7-2 and TRBJ2-1, reads GAGVSQSPSNKVTEKGKDVELRCDPISGHTALYWYRQSLGQGLEFLIYFQGNSAPDKSGLPSDRFSAERTGGSVSTLTIQRTQQEDSAVYLCASSPRGTSLHNEQFFGPGTRLTVL.

Remarks on this clonotype: This beta chain is off target for a library built for alpha chains, so its abundance means little. This chain joins TRBV7-2 and TRBJ1-3; the D is unclear. V lost 1 base and J 4 bases, leaving 8 bases between the germline ends. CDR1 and CDR2 from the germline V gene are SGHTA and FQGNSA. The CDR3 runs to 14 residues. In nucleotides, the CDR3 is TGTGCCAGCAGCTTAGATGGGCCCGGAAACACCATATATTTT. Translation: CASSLDGPGNTIYF.

In the case of this clonotype: A library prepared for alpha chains yielded this beta chain as an off-target read; its size is of little meaning. V gene TRBV7-2 combines with J gene TRBJ1-6, with TRBD1 matching 7 bases. CDR1 is SGHTA and CDR2 is FQGNSA in the germline V gene. This CDR3 has 17 amino acids. The V and J ends lost 4 bases and 3 bases, in that order; junction bases with no gene match: 9. CDR3 DNA sequence: TGTGCCAGCAGCTATCGACAGGGCGAACTCTATAATTCACCCCTCCACTTT. It is translated as CASSYRQGELYNSPLHF.

Points on this clonotype: In a library made to pick up alpha chains, this beta chain is a stray read with a size that means little. V and J are TRBV7-9 and TRBJ1-2; tentatively, D is TRBD1 (5 bases). Trimming removed 4 bases at V and 8 bases at J, with 11 bases between. The CDR3 is 12 residues long. Germline V gives CDR1 SEHNR, CDR2 FQNEAQ (reference sequence). The CDR3 sequence is CASSWGLSGYTF. The CDR3 region has the DNA TGTGCCAGCAGCTGGGGACTAAGCGGCTACACCTTC. The whole variable domain, remainder taken from reference TRBV7-9 and TRBJ1-2, is DTGVSQNPRHKITKRGQNVTFRCDPISEHNRLYWYRQTLGQGPEFLTYFQNEAQLEKSRLLSDRFSAERPKGSFSTLEIQRTEQGDSAMYLCASSWGLSGYTFGSGTRLTVV.

This clonotype was picked up a small number of times. Because this beta chain is a stray read in a library intended to capture alpha chains, its abundance should not be given much weight. The chain couples TRBV20-1 to TRBJ1-2; 7 bases fit TRBD1. Losses at the gene ends were 5 bases for V and 3 bases for J; bases not matched to a gene: 18. CDR3 length equals 17 residues. Germline CDR1 reads DFQATT; CDR2 reads SNEGSKA (reference sequence). In nucleotides, the CDR3 is TGCAGTGCTGGAAGGGACAGACTAGAGGGCTTTGACTATGGCTACACCTTC. Translating gives CSAGRDRLEGFDYGYTF.

This clonotype was detected a few times. This beta chain appears as a stray read in a library generated for alpha chains; its size is not informative. CDR3 protein: CASILGGTGYNEQFF. Written as DNA, the CDR3 is TGTGCCAGCATCCTGGGAGGGACAGGATACAATGAGCAGTTCTTC. The chain links TRBV12-3 or TRBV12-4 to TRBJ2-1, with D possibly TRBD1 on 8 matching bases. This CDR3 has 15 residues. The germline V and J ends were trimmed by 7 bases and 4 bases, with 17 bases remaining between them.

The table lists this clonotype with a few counts. A library made for alpha chains picked up this beta chain off target, so its size means little. The chain joins TRBV12-3 or TRBV12-4 to TRBJ2-3; TRBD2 matches at 10 bases. The CDR3 loop spans 17 amino acids. Germline trimming cut 3 bases from V and 5 bases from J; bases unmatched to any gene: 11. Written as DNA, the CDR3 is TGTGCCAGCAGTTTCATGGGAGCGGGGGGGCTGGGAGATACGCAGTATTTT. Amino acids: CASSFMGAGGLGDTQYF.

This clonotype was seen a handful of times. Within a library made for alpha chains, this beta chain is off target, and its count is uninformative. The chain employs TRBV7-2 and TRBJ1-4; the match to TRBD1 covers 8 bases. Germline V gene lookup returns CDR1 SGHTA and CDR2 FQGNSA. The CDR3 has 15 amino acids. Trimming cost V 4 bases and J 7 bases; bases outside gene matches: 8. This CDR3 is CASSSRGLEGEKLFF. For the CDR3, the DNA is TGTGCCAGCAGCTCCAGGGGGCTAGAAGGTGAAAAACTGTTTTTT. Based on the CDR3 plus reference TRBV7-2 and TRBJ1-4, the full variable domain is GAGVSQSPSNKVTEKGKDVELRCDPISGHTALYWYRQSLGQGLEFLIYFQGNSAPDKSGLPSDRFSAERTGGSVSTLTIQRTQQEDSAVYLCASSSRGLEGEKLFFGSGTQLSVL.

Comments on this clonotype: Germline is not matched at one junction end, which may reflect a read error. This beta chain is off target for a library built for alpha chains, so its abundance means little. The chain combines TRBV7-7 with TRBJ2-2, with D possibly matching TRBD1 (5 bases). The CDR3 contains 14 residues. The germline gives CDR1 SSHAT, CDR2 FNYEAQ (reference sequence). CDR3 loop: CASSLGVNTGELFF. The DNA for the CDR3 is TGTGCTAGCAGCTTAGGGGTTAACACCGGGGAGCTGTTTTTT.

A word on this clonotype: This beta chain is a stray sequence in a library constructed for alpha chains; its clone size is not meaningful. CDR3 sequence: CASSQNTNYEQYF. The CDR3 DNA reads TGTGCCAGCAGCCAAAATACAAATTACGAGCAGTACTTC. The V gene is TRBV7-9, the J gene TRBJ2-7; no firm D call. The CDR3 runs 13 residues. Germline V gene lookup returns CDR1 SEHNR and CDR2 FQNEAQ (reference sequence). Trimming cost V 5 bases and J 4 bases, with 12 bases left between them.

Regarding this clonotype: This beta chain is a stray read from a library made for alpha chains; its abundance is not meaningful. CDR3 in amino acids: CASSFYLGRDQPQHF. CDR3 coding DNA: TGTGCCAGCAGTTTCTATCTGGGGAGGGATCAGCCCCAGCATTTT. This chain uses TRBV27 with TRBJ1-5, with unresolved D. V was pared by 3 bases and J by 5 bases, with 14 bases between. Germline-derived CDR1 and CDR2 are MNHEY and SMNVEV (reference sequence). The CDR3 contains 15 residues.

Points on this clonotype: This beta chain slipped into a library made for alpha chains as a stray read, so its size is not meaningful. This chain uses TRBV9 with TRBJ2-1, with TRBD2 identical over 8 bases. The V gene end was trimmed by 4 bases and the J gene end by 7 bases; junction bases not matched to a gene: 10. CDR1 and CDR2 from the germline V gene are SGDLS and YYNGEE. The CDR3 extends over 15 amino acids. The CDR3 region is CASSFREGVLNEQFF. The CDR3 DNA follows: TGTGCCAGCAGCTTTCGGGAGGGCGTTTTAAATGAGCAGTTCTTC. The whole variable domain, remainder taken from reference TRBV9 and TRBJ2-1, is DSGVTQTPKHLITATGQRVTLRCSPRSGDLSVYWYQQSLDQGLQFLIQYYNGEERAKGNILERFSAQQFPDLHSELNLSSLELGDSALYFCASSFREGVLNEQFFGPGTRLTVL.

As for this clonotype: This beta chain lies outside the target of a library built for alpha chains; its clone size means little. V and J are TRBV12-3 or TRBV12-4 and TRBJ1-2, with 8 bases aligning to TRBD1. The CDR3 consists of 14 residues. V shed 2 bases, J shed 4 bases, and the junction held 3 bases outside the gene matches. The CDR3 DNA is TGTGCCAGCAGTTTAACAGGGGGAGTCTATGGCTACACCTTC. Translation: CASSLTGGVYGYTF.

Concerning this clonotype itself: A library made for alpha chains picked up this beta chain off target, so its size means little. V usage is TRBV7-9 and J usage is TRBJ2-3, with D tentatively TRBD1 (5 bases). Trimming took 5 bases from V and 0 from J, leaving 9 bases between them. CDR1 and CDR2 from the germline V gene are SEHNR and FQNEAQ (reference sequence). The CDR3 contains 14 residues. The chain's CDR3 is CASSRRQSTDTQYF. The CDR3 DNA reads as TGTGCCAGCAGCCGTAGACAGAGCACAGATACGCAGTATTTT.

As concerns this clonotype: This beta chain is an unintended read in a library built for alpha chains; its size means little. The rearrangement uses TRBV2 and TRBJ2-7, with D possibly called TRBD1 or TRBD2 (5 bases each). V shed 4 bases and J shed 0 bases, with 7 bases lying between them. From germline, CDR1 is SNHLY and CDR2 FYNNEI. The CDR3 spans 13 residues. This CDR3 reads CASSGDHSYEQYF. The CDR3 bases are TGTGCCAGCAGTGGGGACCACTCCTACGAGCAGTACTTC. Full variable domain (missing parts from reference TRBV2 and TRBJ2-7): EPEVTQTPSHQVTQMGQEVILRCVPISNHLYFYWYRQILGQKVEFLVSFYNNEISEKSEIFDDQFSVERPDGSNFTLKIRSTKLEDSAMYFCASSGDHSYEQYFGPGTRLTVT.

Regarding this clonotype: For a library built for alpha chains, this beta chain is a stray read; little rests on its size. This chain links TRBV7-2 with TRBJ2-1, with unresolved D. The CDR3 length is 11 residues. The V and J ends lost 5 bases and 6 bases respectively, with 5 bases between them. Per the germline V gene, CDR1 is SGHTA and CDR2 is FQGNSA. The CDR3 region has the DNA TGTGCCAGCAGCCCTCGCAATGAGCAGTTCTTC. As protein: CASSPRNEQFF.